This is a list of T cell receptor beta chains from one sample in a study of blood T cell repertoires in COVID-19. Clones were sequenced by immunoSEQ multiplex PCR, and TCRdb holds only the in-frame ones, with some missing. The sample lists under 95,000 clones; around 80% were seen once. The specimen was peripheral blood. The source is a woman at least 80 years old with acute or convalescent COVID-19. CDR3s include the opening cysteine and the closing phenylalanine or tryptophan. Fields, in order: V gene, clone size, J gene, D gene, CDR3 protein, CDR3 DNA. The D gene is left open where the match is weak. Clone size is not always given. Where it is, it says once, few, many or a class for expanded clones.

TRBV10-3	few	TRBJ2-2	TRBD1	CAISEPDGTGYTGELFF	TGTGCCATCAGTGAGCCCGACGGGACAGGATACACCGGGGAGCTGTTTTTT
TRBV5-1	once	TRBJ2-3	TRBD2	CASSLMGGGPPDTQYF	TGCGCCAGCAGCCTCATGGGGGGAGGGCCCCCAGATACGCAGTATTTT
TRBV7-3	.	TRBJ1-1	.	CASSFRHNTEAFF	TGTGCCAGCAGTTTCCGACACAACACTGAAGCTTTCTTT
TRBV19	few	TRBJ1-5	TRBD1	CASHFSRDRGYQPQHF	TGTGCCAGCCACTTCAGCCGGGACAGGGGGTATCAGCCCCAGCATTTT
TRBV2	.	TRBJ1-2	TRBD1	CASRGQGGAYTF	TGTGCCAGCAGGGGACAGGGGGGGGCGTACACCTTC
TRBV10-3	.	TRBJ1-3	TRBD1	CAIGGQGIAAGNTIYF	TGTGCCATCGGGGGACAGGGAATAGCTGCTGGAAACACCATATATTTT
TRBV5-4	.	TRBJ2-5	.	CASSLGPTGETQYF	TGTGCCAGCAGCTTGGGACCGACGGGAGAGACCCAGTACTTC
TRBV7-2	.	TRBJ2-3	.	CASSVAPAGNTQYF	TGTGCCAGCAGCGTAGCCCCTGCGGGAAATACGCAGTATTTT
TRBV3-1/TRBV3-2	.	TRBJ2-7	TRBD2	CASSQVAGVFEQYF	TGTGCCAGCAGCCAAGTAGCGGGAGTGTTCGAGCAGTACTTC
TRBV11-3	.	TRBJ2-1	TRBD2	CASSPRASGYNEQFF	TGTGCCAGCAGCCCTAGGGCTAGCGGGTACAATGAGCAGTTCTTC
TRBV6-2/TRBV6-3	.	TRBJ2-4	TRBD2	CASSYSYSGRAEAKNIQYF	TGTGCCAGCAGTTACTCATATAGCGGGAGGGCCGAGGCCAAAAACATTCAGTACTTC
TRBV19	.	TRBJ2-7	.	CASSMEVSSYEQYF	TGTGCCAGTAGTATGGAGGTAAGCTCCTACGAGCAGTACTTC
TRBV5-4	.	TRBJ1-2	.	CASSPGGHNYGYTF	TGTGCCAGCAGCCCCGGGGGGCATAACTATGGCTACACCTTC
TRBV10-3	.	TRBJ2-1	TRBD2	CAISEGSGDYNEQFF	TGTGCCATCAGTGAAGGTAGCGGGGATTACAATGAGCAGTTCTTC
TRBV5-4	.	TRBJ2-7	TRBD2	CASSSKREHSYEQYF	TGTGCCAGCAGCTCCAAGCGGGAGCACTCCTACGAGCAGTACTTC
TRBV12-2	.	TRBJ2-1	.	CASRLAKRGSGSYNEQFF	TGTGCAAGTCGCTTAGCGAAACGCGGGAGTGGCTCCTACAATGAGCAGTTCTTC
TRBV2	.	TRBJ1-2	TRBD1	CASRSTGNNGYTF	TGTGCCAGCAGGTCGACAGGGAATAATGGCTACACCTTC
TRBV6-2/TRBV6-3	.	TRBJ2-5	TRBD1	CASSYSGRGHETQYF	TGTGCCAGCAGTTACTCGGGCAGGGGGCACGAGACCCAGTACTTC
TRBV5-1	.	TRBJ1-4	.	CASSPRTGIREKLFF	TGCGCCAGCAGTCCCCGTACGGGGATCAGGGAAAAACTGTTTTTT
TRBV5-1	.	TRBJ2-5	TRBD1	CASSLKGAGETQYF	TGCGCCAGCAGCTTGAAGGGGGCCGGAGAGACCCAGTACTTC
TRBV3-1/TRBV3-2	.	TRBJ1-4	.	CASSQEGNRKKLFF	TGTGCCAGCAGCCAAGAGGGGAACAGGAAAAAACTGTTTTTT
TRBV20-1	.	TRBJ2-7	TRBD1	CSAPTGPEQYF	TGCAGTGCGCCGACAGGGCCCGAGCAGTACTTC
TRBV11-3	.	TRBJ2-5	.	CASSLVGGLETQYF	TGTGCCAGCAGCTTAGTGGGGGGGCTGGAGACCCAGTACTTC
TRBV5-1	.	TRBJ2-3	TRBD2	CASSLAGGGTDTQYF	TGCGCCAGCAGCCTGGCGGGGGGGGGCACAGATACGCAGTATTTT
TRBV5-6	.	TRBJ2-1	.	CASRGGWAGHYNEQFF	TGTGCCAGCAGAGGCGGGTGGGCAGGCCACTACAATGAGCAGTTCTTC
TRBV27	.	TRBJ2-1	TRBD2	CASRGQGTSGSDEQFF	TGTGCCAGCAGGGGACAGGGGACTAGCGGGAGTGATGAGCAGTTCTTC
TRBV2	.	TRBJ1-5	.	CASSPGQEPQHF	TGTGCCAGCAGCCCGGGACAAGAGCCCCAGCATTTT
TRBV24-1	.	TRBJ2-1	.	CATSDEVSTGPFF	TGTGCCACCAGTGATGAGGTCTCGACAGGTCCGTTCTTC
TRBV7-9	few	TRBJ2-7	TRBD2	CASSFGGRASEQYF	TGTGCCAGCAGCTTCGGCGGGAGGGCCAGCGAGCAGTACTTC
TRBV5-1	.	TRBJ2-1	.	CASSWGGANNEQFF	TGCGCCAGCAGCTGGGGGGGCGCAAACAATGAGCAGTTCTTC
TRBV4-2	.	TRBJ1-2	TRBD1	CASSHGGQGGYYTF	TGTGCCAGCAGCCACGGGGGACAGGGAGGCTACTACACCTTC
TRBV19	.	TRBJ1-1	TRBD1	CASSIRGQGGSNTEAFF	TGTGCCAGTAGTATCAGGGGACAGGGAGGGTCGAACACTGAAGCTTTCTTT
TRBV27	.	TRBJ2-2	.	CASSPFFGAANTGELFF	TGTGCCAGCAGCCCCTTTTTTGGGGCGGCGAACACCGGGGAGCTGTTTTTT
TRBV10-3	.	TRBJ1-6	.	CAIRRASYNSPLHF	TGTGCCATCAGGAGAGCAAGCTATAATTCACCCCTCCACTTT
TRBV7-2	.	TRBJ2-5	.	CASSFPTGGQETQYF	TGTGCCAGCAGCTTCCCTACCGGGGGCCAAGAGACCCAGTACTTC
TRBV10-2	.	TRBJ2-7	.	CASSDIALREQYF	TGCGCCAGCAGTGATATAGCCCTTCGGGAGCAGTACTTC
TRBV19	.	TRBJ1-2	.	CASSTGMDRTYGYTF	TGTGCCAGTAGTACCGGGATGGACAGAACCTATGGCTACACCTTC
TRBV7-9	.	TRBJ2-7	TRBD2	CASSSSSGSGYEQYF	TGTGCCAGCAGCTCCTCTAGCGGGAGTGGGTACGAGCAGTACTTC
TRBV6-5	.	TRBJ1-1	.	CASSQGHPLNTEAFF	TGTGCCAGCAGTCAGGGACATCCACTGAACACTGAAGCTTTCTTT
TRBV19	.	TRBJ1-1	.	CASSIVGQSTEAFF	TGTGCCAGTAGTATAGTTGGGCAGAGCACTGAAGCTTTCTTT
TRBV27	.	TRBJ2-7	TRBD2	CASTSGTLYEQYF	TGTGCCAGTACTAGCGGTACCTTATACGAGCAGTACTTC
TRBV19	.	TRBJ2-2	.	CATKRQKNTGELFF	TGTGCCACCAAAAGACAGAAGAACACCGGGGAGCTGTTTTTT
TRBV10-3	once	TRBJ2-7	.	CAISERGYEQYF	TGTGCCATCAGTGAGAGGGGGTACGAGCAGTACTTC
TRBV7-2	.	TRBJ1-5	.	CASSRGGGNQPQHF	TGTGCCAGCAGCCGCGGGGGTGGCAATCAGCCCCAGCATTTT
TRBV19	.	TRBJ1-1	TRBD1	CASSTTGGTPNTEAFF	TGTGCCAGTAGTACGACAGGGGGTACCCCGAACACTGAAGCTTTCTTT